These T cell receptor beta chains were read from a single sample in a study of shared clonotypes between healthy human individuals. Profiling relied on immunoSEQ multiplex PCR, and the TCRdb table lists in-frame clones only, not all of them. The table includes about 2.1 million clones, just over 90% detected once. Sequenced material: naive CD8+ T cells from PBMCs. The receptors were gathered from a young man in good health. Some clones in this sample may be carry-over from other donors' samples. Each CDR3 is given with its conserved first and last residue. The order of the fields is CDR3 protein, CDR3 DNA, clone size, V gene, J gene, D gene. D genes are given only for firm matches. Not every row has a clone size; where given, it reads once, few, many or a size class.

CDR3 protein: CASSLSPLLAGIQYNEQFF
CDR3 DNA: TGTGCCAGCAGTTTATCCCCACTACTAGCGGGTATCCAATACAATGAGCAGTTCTTC
clone size: -
V gene: TRBV27
J gene: TRBJ2-1
D gene: TRBD2

CDR3 protein: CASSQDRASTDTQYF
CDR3 DNA: TGCGCCAGCAGCCAGGACAGGGCCTCCACAGATACGCAGTATTTT
clone size: -
V gene: TRBV4-3
J gene: TRBJ2-3
D gene: TRBD1

CDR3 protein: CASSPPGGGLRIDEQYF
CDR3 DNA: TGTGCCAGCAGCCCCCCGGGGGGAGGGTTAAGAATAGACGAGCAGTACTTC
clone size: -
V gene: TRBV11-2
J gene: TRBJ2-7
D gene: TRBD2

CDR3 protein: CASSELLNTEAFF
CDR3 DNA: TGTGCCAGCAGTGAGCTACTGAACACTGAAGCTTTCTTT
clone size: -
V gene: TRBV28
J gene: TRBJ1-1
D gene: -

CDR3 protein: CASRQGGYYGYTF
CDR3 DNA: TGTGCCAGCCGGCAGGGAGGGTACTATGGCTACACCTTC
clone size: -
V gene: TRBV19
J gene: TRBJ1-2
D gene: -

CDR3 protein: CASRPKDRENEKLFF
CDR3 DNA: TGTGCCAGCAGGCCAAAGGACAGGGAAAATGAAAAACTGTTTTTT
clone size: -
V gene: TRBV6-5
J gene: TRBJ1-4
D gene: TRBD1

CDR3 protein: CASISREGSGEQFF
CDR3 DNA: TGTGCCAGCATCTCCCGGGAGGGGTCAGGTGAGCAGTTCTTC
clone size: -
V gene: TRBV27
J gene: TRBJ2-1
D gene: TRBD2

CDR3 protein: CASSVGGSSSYEQYF
CDR3 DNA: TGTGCCAGCAGCGTAGGAGGATCTAGCTCCTACGAGCAGTACTTC
clone size: -
V gene: TRBV9
J gene: TRBJ2-7
D gene: -

CDR3 protein: CASSPEAGENPSSYEQYF
CDR3 DNA: TGTGCCAGCTCACCAGAGGCGGGAGAAAACCCAAGCTCCTACGAGCAGTACTTC
clone size: -
V gene: TRBV18
J gene: TRBJ2-7
D gene: TRBD2

CDR3 protein: CASSARLAGGAGELFF
CDR3 DNA: TGTGCCAGCAGCGCGAGACTAGCGGGAGGGGCCGGGGAGCTGTTTTTT
clone size: -
V gene: TRBV7-6
J gene: TRBJ2-2
D gene: TRBD2

CDR3 protein: CASSVEGPNYGYTF
CDR3 DNA: TGTGCCAGCAGTGTAGAGGGCCCCAACTATGGCTACACCTTC
clone size: -
V gene: TRBV6-1
J gene: TRBJ1-2
D gene: -

CDR3 protein: CATWTGGYEQYF
CDR3 DNA: TGTGCCACCTGGACAGGGGGATACGAGCAGTACTTC
clone size: -
V gene: TRBV28
J gene: TRBJ2-7
D gene: TRBD1

CDR3 protein: CASSLDRSYGYTF
CDR3 DNA: TGTGCCAGCAGCTTGGACCGCTCCTATGGCTACACCTTC
clone size: -
V gene: TRBV7-9
J gene: TRBJ1-2
D gene: -

CDR3 protein: CASSQLAGVVGEQFF
CDR3 DNA: TGCGCCAGCAGCCAACTAGCGGGAGTCGTTGGTGAGCAGTTCTTC
clone size: -
V gene: TRBV4-1
J gene: TRBJ2-1
D gene: TRBD2

CDR3 protein: CASSLETPPAPPTYEQYF
CDR3 DNA: TGTGCCAGCAGCTTAGAAACCCCCCCGGCGCCTCCTACCTACGAGCAGTACTTC
clone size: once
V gene: TRBV7-8
J gene: TRBJ2-7
D gene: -

CDR3 protein: CAGSYGTGTDTQYF
CDR3 DNA: TGTGCCGGATCCTATGGAACTGGCACAGATACGCAGTATTTT
clone size: once
V gene: TRBV28
J gene: TRBJ2-3
D gene: -

CDR3 protein: CALDRAGGEQYF
CDR3 DNA: TGTGCCTTAGACAGGGCTGGGGGAGAGCAGTACTTC
clone size: -
V gene: TRBV30
J gene: TRBJ2-7
D gene: TRBD1

CDR3 protein: CASSWQGEGGLEQYF
CDR3 DNA: TGTGCCAGCAGCTGGCAGGGAGAAGGGGGACTCGAGCAGTACTTC
clone size: -
V gene: TRBV7-8
J gene: TRBJ2-7
D gene: -

CDR3 protein: CASSFRVFPEAFF
CDR3 DNA: TGTGCCAGCAGTTTCAGGGTCTTCCCTGAAGCTTTCTTT
clone size: -
V gene: TRBV28
J gene: TRBJ1-1
D gene: -

CDR3 protein: CASSPLVGNSYNEQFF
CDR3 DNA: TGTGCCAGCAGCCCCCTGGTCGGAAACTCCTACAATGAGCAGTTCTTC
clone size: -
V gene: TRBV7-9
J gene: TRBJ2-1
D gene: -

CDR3 protein: CASSLRGSGGTGELFF
CDR3 DNA: TGTGCCAGCAGCTTAAGGGGTAGCGGGGGCACCGGGGAGCTGTTTTTT
clone size: -
V gene: TRBV7-3
J gene: TRBJ2-2
D gene: TRBD2

CDR3 protein: CAISDKRGSESGNTIYF
CDR3 DNA: TGTGCCATCAGTGATAAGCGGGGAAGTGAGTCGGGAAACACCATATATTTT
clone size: -
V gene: TRBV10-3
J gene: TRBJ1-3
D gene: -

CDR3 protein: CASLRTGPNYGYTF
CDR3 DNA: TGTGCCAGCCTGAGGACAGGCCCTAACTATGGCTACACCTTC
clone size: -
V gene: TRBV6-1
J gene: TRBJ1-2
D gene: TRBD1

CDR3 protein: CASSLSPGIKTQYF
CDR3 DNA: TGTGCCAGCAGTTTATCCCCGGGAATAAAGACCCAGTACTTC
clone size: -
V gene: TRBV27
J gene: TRBJ2-5
D gene: -

CDR3 protein: CASGDRGLLNSEAFF
CDR3 DNA: TGTGCCAGCGGGGACAGGGGTCTTCTTAACTCTGAAGCTTTCTTT
clone size: -
V gene: TRBV19
J gene: TRBJ1-1
D gene: TRBD1

CDR3 protein: CASSQVLREGRVETQYF
CDR3 DNA: TGCGCCAGCAGCCAAGTTTTGCGGGAGGGCCGGGTAGAGACCCAGTACTTC
clone size: -
V gene: TRBV4-1
J gene: TRBJ2-5
D gene: TRBD2

CDR3 protein: CASSLTGGVTDTQYF
CDR3 DNA: TGTGCCAGCAGTTTGACCGGGGGAGTCACAGATACGCAGTATTTT
clone size: -
V gene: TRBV27
J gene: TRBJ2-3
D gene: -

CDR3 protein: CASSPFMYGAHNEQFF
CDR3 DNA: TGTGCCAGCAGCCCCTTTATGTACGGAGCACACAATGAGCAGTTCTTC
clone size: -
V gene: TRBV7-2
J gene: TRBJ2-1
D gene: -

CDR3 protein: CASSSGLTYEQYF
CDR3 DNA: TGTGCCAGCAGTTCTGGACTAACCTACGAGCAGTACTTC
clone size: -
V gene: TRBV27
J gene: TRBJ2-7
D gene: -

CDR3 protein: CASSTGGSNQPQHF
CDR3 DNA: TGTGCCAGCAGCACGGGCGGTAGCAATCAGCCCCAGCATTTT
clone size: -
V gene: TRBV27
J gene: TRBJ1-5
D gene: -

CDR3 protein: CATSPHLANEKLFF
CDR3 DNA: TGTGCCACCTCCCCACACCTGGCTAATGAAAAACTGTTTTTT
clone size: -
V gene: TRBV28
J gene: TRBJ1-4
D gene: -

CDR3 protein: CASSQVSSGANVLTF
CDR3 DNA: TGCGCCAGCAGCCAAGTGTCCTCTGGGGCCAACGTCCTGACTTTC
clone size: -
V gene: TRBV4-1
J gene: TRBJ2-6
D gene: -

CDR3 protein: CASSLRGSYEQYF
CDR3 DNA: TGTGCCAGCAGCCTTCGAGGGTCCTACGAGCAGTACTTC
clone size: -
V gene: TRBV28
J gene: TRBJ2-7
D gene: -

CDR3 protein: CASSYSTGAYEQYF
CDR3 DNA: TGTGCCAGCAGTTACTCGACAGGGGCCTACGAGCAGTACTTC
clone size: -
V gene: TRBV27
J gene: TRBJ2-7
D gene: TRBD1

CDR3 protein: CASSLGKSGYTF
CDR3 DNA: TGTGCCAGCAGCTTGGGGAAAAGCGGCTACACCTTC
clone size: -
V gene: TRBV11-2
J gene: TRBJ1-2
D gene: -

CDR3 protein: CASIRKEREQFF
CDR3 DNA: TGTGCCAGCATCCGTAAAGAGCGAGAGCAGTTCTTC
clone size: -
V gene: TRBV2
J gene: TRBJ2-1
D gene: -

CDR3 protein: CASSNTGGGGELFF
CDR3 DNA: TGCGCCAGCAGTAACACAGGGGGAGGCGGGGAGCTGTTTTTT
clone size: -
V gene: TRBV10-1
J gene: TRBJ2-2
D gene: TRBD1

CDR3 protein: CASSLSPGYEQYF
CDR3 DNA: TGTGCCAGCAGCTTAAGTCCGGGATACGAGCAGTACTTC
clone size: -
V gene: TRBV7-9
J gene: TRBJ2-7
D gene: -

CDR3 protein: CASRTRTSAGNEQFF
CDR3 DNA: TGTGCCAGCAGAACGCGCACTTCGGCGGGCAATGAGCAGTTCTTC
clone size: -
V gene: TRBV2
J gene: TRBJ2-1
D gene: -

CDR3 protein: CASSRYPSTYEQYF
CDR3 DNA: TGTGCCAGCAGCCGCTACCCGTCCACCTACGAGCAGTACTTC
clone size: -
V gene: TRBV7-9
J gene: TRBJ2-7
D gene: -